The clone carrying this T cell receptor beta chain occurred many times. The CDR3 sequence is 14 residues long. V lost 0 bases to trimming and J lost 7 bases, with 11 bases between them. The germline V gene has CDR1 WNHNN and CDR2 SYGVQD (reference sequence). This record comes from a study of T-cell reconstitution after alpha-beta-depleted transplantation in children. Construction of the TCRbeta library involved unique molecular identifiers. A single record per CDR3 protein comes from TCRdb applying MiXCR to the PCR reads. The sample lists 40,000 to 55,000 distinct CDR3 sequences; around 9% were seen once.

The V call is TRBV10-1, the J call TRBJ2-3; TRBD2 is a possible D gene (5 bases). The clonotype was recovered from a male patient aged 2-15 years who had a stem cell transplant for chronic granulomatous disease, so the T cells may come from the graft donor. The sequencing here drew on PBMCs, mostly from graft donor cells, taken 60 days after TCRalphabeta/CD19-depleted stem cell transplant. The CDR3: CASSESTGVNTQYF. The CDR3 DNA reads TGCGCCAGCAGTGAGTCGACCGGGGTTAATACGCAGTATTTT.